This T cell receptor beta chain was obtained from a study of cytomegalovirus exposure and HLA in healthy donors. A multiplex PCR was run with 60 Vbeta primers and 13 Jbeta primers. In the authors' workflow: In a later analysis, the count reached some 75 million unique TCR beta chains, with about 10 million shared. The data were produced by immunoSEQ multiplex PCR, yet TCRdb's version contains in-frame clones alone and is incomplete. V and J calls and clone size are copied from that table; D and trimming were computed from the DNA. The sample consists of about 100,000 clones, 60% to 80% of them appearing once. A remark on this clone: The antigen remains unidentified.

V was cut by 1 base and J by 0 bases, with 15 bases left in between. The germline V gene has CDR1 SEHNR and CDR2 FQNEAQ (reference sequence). CDR3 length: 17 residues. Study-level results: Later analysis identified a missense DCLRE1C variant that was linked to TCR beta V- and J-gene trimming.

The receptor was derived from a male donor in good health and CMV-seropositive. Sequences were obtained from PBMCs. The genes are TRBV7-9 and TRBJ2-5; D is possibly TRBD2 (5 bases). CDR3 protein: CASSLGRADLYQETQYF. The CDR3 DNA sequence: TGTGCCAGCAGCTTAGGGCGAGCGGATTTGTACCAAGAGACCCAGTACTTC.